This TCR beta chain was sequenced in a study of shared T cell receptors in the human thymus. V lost 4 bases to trimming and J lost 5 bases, with 12 bases between them. The CDR3 runs 13 residues. Germline values: CDR1 SGHNT, CDR2 YYREEE (reference sequence). Using immunoSEQ multiplex PCR, the repertoire was profiled, and TCRdb retains in-frame clones only, with some absent. Among about 710,000 clones listed, about 87% were seen once. These data are also associated with another study on human thymus T cells. This second study says: Related reports documented highly overlapping thymic repertoires among unrelated individuals.

The J gene is TRBJ2-5, the V gene TRBV5-4, with TRBD2 as a possible D gene (5 bases). This receptor was obtained from a boy under two years old with a congenital heart defect. The material sequenced was thymocytes. The CDR3 nucleotides are TGTGCCAGCAGCCCGGACTCAGAGGAGACCCAGTACTTC. The encoded protein is CASSPDSEETQYF. The whole variable domain, filled in from reference TRBV5-4 and TRBJ2-5, reads ETGVTQSPTHLIKTRGQQVTLRCSSQSGHNTVSWYQQALGQGPQFIFQYYREEENGRGNFPPRFSGLQFPNYSSELNVNALELDDSALYLCASSPDSEETQYFGPGTRLLVL.